These T cell receptor beta chains were read from a single sample in a study of T cell responses to AZD1222 COVID-19 vaccine. Using immunoSEQ multiplex PCR, the repertoire was profiled, and TCRdb retains in-frame clones only, with some absent. This table has more than 150,000 clones, 85% to 90% appearing once. Here the sequenced sample was peripheral blood, taken on day 0 of AZD1222 vaccination. The source is an adult in good health. Each CDR3 is given with its conserved first and last residue. A D gene is named only where the DNA matches it firmly. Rows give clone size only sometimes, using once, few, many, or a class for an expanded clone.

d_call j_call v_call clone_size cdr3_aa cdr3_nt
NA TRBJ2-2 TRBV19 NA CASRPSTGELFF TGTGCCTCCCGACCGTCGACCGGGGAGCTGTTTTTT
NA TRBJ1-3 TRBV6-5 NA CASSYDSLLGNTIYF TGTGCCAGCAGTTACGACAGTCTCCTGGGAAACACCATATATTTT
NA TRBJ2-3 TRBV27 few CASSILSTDTQYF TGTGCCAGCAGTATTCTTAGCACAGATACGCAGTATTTT
NA TRBJ2-5 TRBV28 NA CASRPQGSRETQYF TGTGCCAGCAGGCCTCAGGGAAGCAGGGAGACCCAGTACTTC
NA TRBJ1-4 TRBV6-5 NA CASREEKLFF TGTGCCAGCCGAGAGGAAAAACTGTTTTTT
TRBD1 TRBJ1-5 TRBV18 once CASSPFPRGDQPQHF TGTGCCAGCTCACCCTTCCCCAGGGGGGATCAGCCCCAGCATTTT
NA TRBJ2-3 TRBV12-3/TRBV12-4 NA CASSQGQRQYF TGTGCCAGCAGTCAAGGACAGCGCCAGTATTTT
NA TRBJ1-6 TRBV2 NA CASSESGYLTARVSPLHF TGTGCCAGCAGTGAATCGGGATACCTGACCGCGCGGGTATCACCCCTCCACTTT
TRBD1 TRBJ1-3 TRBV5-5 NA CASSLDRGTGNTIYF TGTGCCAGCAGCTTGGACAGGGGAACTGGAAACACCATATATTTT
TRBD1 TRBJ1-4 TRBV3-1/TRBV3-2 NA CASSQGTATNEKLFF TGTGCCAGCAGCCAGGGGACAGCAACTAATGAAAAACTGTTTTTT
NA TRBJ1-2 TRBV9 NA CASSVGGLLSNYGYTF TGTGCCAGCAGCGTAGGGGGACTCCTTTCTAACTATGGCTACACCTTC
TRBD1 TRBJ2-3 TRBV4-2 NA CASSQGGNRGTDTQYF TGTGCCAGCAGCCAAGGCGGGAACAGGGGGACAGATACGCAGTATTTT
NA TRBJ1-2 TRBV3-1/TRBV3-2 NA CASSQSSEGYTF TGTGCCAGCAGCCAATCTTCGGAGGGCTACACCTTC
NA TRBJ1-6 TRBV6-5 few CASRLQGTFSPLHF TGTGCCAGCAGGCTACAGGGAACCTTTTCACCCCTCCACTTT
NA TRBJ2-5 TRBV6-1 NA CASSEARSGLETQYF TGTGCCAGCAGTGAAGCGCGATCTGGATTGGAGACCCAGTACTTC
NA TRBJ2-7 TRBV7-2 NA CASSLESSYEQYF TGTGCCAGCAGCTTGGAGAGCTCCTACGAGCAGTACTTC
NA TRBJ1-2 TRBV7-6 NA CASPILGGFGYTF TGTGCCAGTCCAATCCTGGGGGGGTTCGGCTACACCTTC
NA TRBJ2-7 TRBV27 NA CASSLAGGSAPNYEQYF TGTGCCAGCAGTTTGGCAGGTGGCAGTGCACCCAACTACGAGCAGTACTTC
TRBD2 TRBJ2-5 TRBV7-9 many CASSLDAGVGETQYF TGTGCCAGCAGCTTAGACGCGGGAGTGGGGGAGACCCAGTACTTC
NA TRBJ1-6 TRBV6-1 NA CASSEGLGNNSPLHF TGTGCCAGCAGTGAAGGACTGGGAAATAATTCACCCCTCCACTTT
NA TRBJ2-2 TRBV7-3 NA CASSQMNTGELFF TGTGCCAGCAGTCAAATGAACACCGGGGAGCTGTTTTTT
NA TRBJ1-2 TRBV28 few CASSFSGLGGYTF TGTGCCAGCAGTTTCTCTGGGCTCGGGGGCTACACCTTC
NA TRBJ2-5 TRBV5-1 NA CASNRGAGGQETQYF TGCGCCAGCAACAGAGGGGCAGGAGGCCAAGAGACCCAGTACTTC
NA TRBJ2-1 TRBV3-1/TRBV3-2 NA CASSQVRGGGYNEQFF TGTGCCAGCAGCCAAGTAAGGGGAGGTGGCTACAATGAGCAGTTCTTC